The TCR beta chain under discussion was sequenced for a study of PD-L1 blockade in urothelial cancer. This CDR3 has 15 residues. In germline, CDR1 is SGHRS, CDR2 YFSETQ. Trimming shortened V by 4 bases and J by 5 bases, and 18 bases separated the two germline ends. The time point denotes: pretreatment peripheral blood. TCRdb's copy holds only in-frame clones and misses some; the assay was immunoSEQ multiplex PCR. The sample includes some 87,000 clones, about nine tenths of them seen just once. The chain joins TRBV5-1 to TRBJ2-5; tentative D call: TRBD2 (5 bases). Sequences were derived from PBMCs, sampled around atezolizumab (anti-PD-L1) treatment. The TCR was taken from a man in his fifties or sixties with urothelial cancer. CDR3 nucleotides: TGCGCCAGCAGCCAAAGGGAAGGCGGGTCGGAGACCCAGTACTTC. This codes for CASSQREGGSETQYF.